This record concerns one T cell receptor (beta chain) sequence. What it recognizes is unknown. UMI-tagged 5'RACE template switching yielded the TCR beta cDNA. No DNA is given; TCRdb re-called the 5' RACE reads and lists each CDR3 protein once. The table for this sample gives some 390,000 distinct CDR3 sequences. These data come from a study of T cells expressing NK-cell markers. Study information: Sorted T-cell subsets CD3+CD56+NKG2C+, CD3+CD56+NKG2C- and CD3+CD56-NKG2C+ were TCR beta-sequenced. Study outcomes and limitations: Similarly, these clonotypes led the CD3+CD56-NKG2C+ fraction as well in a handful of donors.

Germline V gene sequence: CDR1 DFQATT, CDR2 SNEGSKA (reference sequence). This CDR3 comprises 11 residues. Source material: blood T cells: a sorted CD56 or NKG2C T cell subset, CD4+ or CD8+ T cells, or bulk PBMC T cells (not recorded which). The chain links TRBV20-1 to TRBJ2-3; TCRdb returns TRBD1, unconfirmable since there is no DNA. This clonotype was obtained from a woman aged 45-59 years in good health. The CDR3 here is CSAIRGGTQYF.